This T cell receptor beta chain is drawn from a study of graft-versus-host responses after intestinal transplantation (dated by TCRdb to 2020 to 2023). About the full investigation: Multivisceral, liver-intestinal, or isolated intestinal transplants were received by the recipients. Alloreactive clones were identified by sequencing pre-transplant mixed lymphocyte reaction products and comparing them with unstimulated pre-transplant donor and recipient T cells. After intestinal transplantation, graft-versus-host and host-versus-graft alloreactive T cell clones in the graft, circulation and bone marrow were tracked using bulk TCR-beta CDR3 sequencing. A peak of at least 4% donor T cells among recipient peripheral blood mononuclear cells was the definition used for donor T cell macrochimerism. Rather than being sequenced by the commercial service, samples from a few later patients were sequenced in-house on an Illumina MiSeq and processed with MiXCR. The cohort enrolled about two dozen intestinal transplant recipients, one of whom was a retransplant, and a few patients without pretransplant specimens were excluded. Every recipient was given anti-thymocyte globulin induction, then maintenance tacrolimus and steroids for about 3 years. Results the study describes overall, beyond this receptor: GvH clones turned up in recipient bone marrow, with some appearing earlier in ileal mucosa or blood, a pattern consistent with an intestinal mucosal origin. Conclusions were limited by the relatively low number and heterogeneity of intestinal transplant patients. Early after transplant, peak levels of circulating GvH clones were found to be associated with declines in HvG clones. In patients with donor T cell macrochimerism, the allografts had high GvH to HvG T cell clonal ratios.

Receptor libraries were prepared by the immunoSEQ multiplex PCR assay. For most patients, genomic DNA was isolated using the Qiagen DNeasy Blood and Tissue Kit and was shipped frozen to Adaptive Biotechnologies for TCR sequencing. For most patients, genomic DNA was subjected to high-throughput TCR-beta CDR3 sequencing by Adaptive Biotechnologies. Per the original workflow: TCR sequencing data were retrieved from Adaptive's ImmunoSEQ software for more than 15 patients, whereas a few other patients were processed with MiXCR and VDJtools. To correct CD4 versus CD8 sorting errors, any sequence found in both subsets at a frequency ratio below 5:1 was removed. Because the origin of CDR3 nucleotide sequences shared between donor and recipient could not be assigned, those sequences were removed. To count as alloreactive, a clone needed at least 2-fold expansion over unstimulated cells and a minimum CFSE-low frequency of 0.002% (template counts) or 0.001% (read counts). A clone was considered mappable if detected in the sequenced pre-transplant spleen, lymph node, or MLR CFSE-low populations of the donor or recipient. Cumulative frequency of alloreactive clones was calculated as a percentage of all sequences weighted by copy number. The source is immuneACCESS, and TCRdb retained only in-frame sequences with V and J called. Part of the clones is not carried over; for the studies checked, unresolved V genes explain less than half of this, and the remainder is unexplained. The V and J calls and the clone size are those of that table, but D and trimming were determined from the DNA. The sample yields about 130,000 clones; 85% to 95% were counted once. Over 0.15% of the sample goes to the ten largest clones.

In this sample, this clone turned up once. There is no known antigen for this receptor. It has no much larger one-base neighbor in the sample; base qualities were not kept. This sample includes further DNA sequences coding for the same CDR3. There are 13 amino acids in the CDR3, from cysteine to phenylalanine inclusive. This entry keeps only the CDR3 DNA: 39 bases, framed from base 1. The germline V gene gives CDR1 as KGHSH and CDR2 as LQKENI. The junction shows trimming of 1 base on V and 2 bases on J, plus 5 bases between the germline ends. The time point label here, explained by the study, means: cells obtained before transplantation from donor or recipient. CD3+CD4+ and CD3+CD8+ populations were FACS-sorted from unstimulated pre-transplant donor and recipient cells taken from spleen or lymph nodes.

The rearrangement joined TRBV18 to TRBJ2-5; the D gene cannot be named for sure. Source: unstimulated CD4+ T cells sorted from spleen or lymph node cells, taken before intestinal transplant. The origin of this receptor is a human donor who received an intestinal transplant. The DNA is TGTGCCAGCTCACCACGCAGTCAAGAGACCCAGTACTTC. The translation is CASSPRSQETQYF.